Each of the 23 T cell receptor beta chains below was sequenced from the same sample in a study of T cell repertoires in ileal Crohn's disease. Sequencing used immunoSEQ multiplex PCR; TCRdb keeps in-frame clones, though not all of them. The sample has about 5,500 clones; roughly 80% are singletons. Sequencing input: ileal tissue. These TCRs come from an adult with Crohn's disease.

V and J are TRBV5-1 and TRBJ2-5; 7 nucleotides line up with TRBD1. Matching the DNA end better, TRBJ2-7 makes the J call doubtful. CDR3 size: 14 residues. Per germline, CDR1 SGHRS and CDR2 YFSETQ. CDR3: CASSDPGQSLEQYF. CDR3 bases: TGCGCCAGCAGCGACCCGGGACAGTCTCTCGAGCAGTACTTC.

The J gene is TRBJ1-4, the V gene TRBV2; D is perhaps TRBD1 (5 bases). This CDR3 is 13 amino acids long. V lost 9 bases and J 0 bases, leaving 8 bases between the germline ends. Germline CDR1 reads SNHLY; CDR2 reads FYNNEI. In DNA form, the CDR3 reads TGTGCCAGTCAGGGTTCAACTAATGAAAAACTGTTTTTT. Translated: CASQGSTNEKLFF. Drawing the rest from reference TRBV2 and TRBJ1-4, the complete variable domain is EPEVTQTPSHQVTQMGQEVILRCVPISNHLYFYWYRQILGQKVEFLVSFYNNEISEKSEIFDDQFSVERPDGSNFTLKIRSTKLEDSAMYFCASQGSTNEKLFFGSGTQLSVL.

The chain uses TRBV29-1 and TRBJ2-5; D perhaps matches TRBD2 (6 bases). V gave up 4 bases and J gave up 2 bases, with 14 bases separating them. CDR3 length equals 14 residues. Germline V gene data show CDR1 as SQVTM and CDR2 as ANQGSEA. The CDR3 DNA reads TGCAGCGTTGTGTCGGGAGATCTACAAGAGACCCAGTACTTC. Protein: CSVVSGDLQETQYF.

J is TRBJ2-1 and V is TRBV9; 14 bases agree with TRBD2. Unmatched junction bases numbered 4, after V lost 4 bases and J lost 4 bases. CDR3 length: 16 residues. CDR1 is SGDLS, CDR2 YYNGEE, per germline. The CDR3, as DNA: TGTGCCAGCAGCCCGAGGACTAGCGGGGGGTACAATGAGCAGTTCTTC. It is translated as CASSPRTSGGYNEQFF.

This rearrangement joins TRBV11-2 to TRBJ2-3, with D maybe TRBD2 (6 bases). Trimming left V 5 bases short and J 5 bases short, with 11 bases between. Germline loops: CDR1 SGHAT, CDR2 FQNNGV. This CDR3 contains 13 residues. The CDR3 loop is CASSEQGGDTQYF. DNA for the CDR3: TGTGCCAGCAGCGAGCAGGGAGGAGATACGCAGTATTTT. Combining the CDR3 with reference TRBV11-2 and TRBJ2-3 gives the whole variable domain EAGVAQSPRYKIIEKRQSVAFWCNPISGHATLYWYQQILGQGPKLLIQFQNNGVVDDSQLPKDRFSAERLKGVDSTLKIQPAKLEDSAVYLCASSEQGGDTQYFGPGTRLTVL.

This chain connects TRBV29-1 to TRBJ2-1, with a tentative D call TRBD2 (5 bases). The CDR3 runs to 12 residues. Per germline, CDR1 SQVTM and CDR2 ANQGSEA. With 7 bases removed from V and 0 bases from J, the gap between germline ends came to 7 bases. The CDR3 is CSGRSSYNEQFF. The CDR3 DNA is TGCAGCGGGAGGAGCTCCTACAATGAGCAGTTCTTC.

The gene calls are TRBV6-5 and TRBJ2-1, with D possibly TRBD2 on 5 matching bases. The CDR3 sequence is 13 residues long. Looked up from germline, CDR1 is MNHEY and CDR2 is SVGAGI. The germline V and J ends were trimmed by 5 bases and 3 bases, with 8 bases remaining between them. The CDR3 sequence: CASSRTHYNEQFF. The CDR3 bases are TGTGCCAGCAGTAGGACTCACTACAATGAGCAGTTCTTC.

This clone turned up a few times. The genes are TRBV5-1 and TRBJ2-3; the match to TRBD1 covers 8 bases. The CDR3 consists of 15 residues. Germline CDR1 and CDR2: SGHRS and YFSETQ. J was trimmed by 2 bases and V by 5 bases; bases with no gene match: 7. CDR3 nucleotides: TGCGCCAGCAGGTCTGACAGGGGAAACACAGATACGCAGTATTTT. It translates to CASRSDRGNTDTQYF.

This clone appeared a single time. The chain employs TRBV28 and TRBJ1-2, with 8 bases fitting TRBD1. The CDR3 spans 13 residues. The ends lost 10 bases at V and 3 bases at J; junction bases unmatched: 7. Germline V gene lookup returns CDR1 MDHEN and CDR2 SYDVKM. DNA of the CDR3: TGTGCCACGGATCAGGGGGCGGACTATGGCTACACCTTC. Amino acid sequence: CATDQGADYGYTF.

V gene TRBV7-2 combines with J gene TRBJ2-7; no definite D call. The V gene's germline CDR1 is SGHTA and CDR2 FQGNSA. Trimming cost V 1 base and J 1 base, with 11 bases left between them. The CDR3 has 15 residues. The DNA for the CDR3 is TGTGCCAGCAGCTTAGAACCCTACCCGTCCTACGAGCAGTACTTC. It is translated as CASSLEPYPSYEQYF. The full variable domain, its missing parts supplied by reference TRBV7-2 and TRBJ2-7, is GAGVSQSPSNKVTEKGKDVELRCDPISGHTALYWYRQSLGQGLEFLIYFQGNSAPDKSGLPSDRFSAERTGGSVSTLTIQRTQQEDSAVYLCASSLEPYPSYEQYFGPGTRLTVT.

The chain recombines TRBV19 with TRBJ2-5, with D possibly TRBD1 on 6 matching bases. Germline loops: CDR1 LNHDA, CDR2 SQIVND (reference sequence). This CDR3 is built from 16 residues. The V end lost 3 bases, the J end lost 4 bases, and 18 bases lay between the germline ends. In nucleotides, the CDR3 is TGTGCCAGTAGTATCCGAACAGGGTCGGTCCGAGAGACCCAGTACTTC. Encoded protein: CASSIRTGSVRETQYF.

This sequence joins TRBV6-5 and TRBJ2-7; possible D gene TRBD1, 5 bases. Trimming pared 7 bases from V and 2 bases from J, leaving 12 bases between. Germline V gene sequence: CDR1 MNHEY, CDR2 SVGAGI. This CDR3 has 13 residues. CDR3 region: CASTVQVPYEQYF. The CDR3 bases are TGTGCCAGCACTGTACAGGTTCCCTACGAGCAGTACTTC.

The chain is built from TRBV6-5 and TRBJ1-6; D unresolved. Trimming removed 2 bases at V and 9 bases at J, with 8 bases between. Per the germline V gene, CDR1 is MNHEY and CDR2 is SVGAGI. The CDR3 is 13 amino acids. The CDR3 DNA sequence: TGTGCCAGCAGTTACGAGGGTGCTTCACCCCTCCACTTT. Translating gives CASSYEGASPLHF.

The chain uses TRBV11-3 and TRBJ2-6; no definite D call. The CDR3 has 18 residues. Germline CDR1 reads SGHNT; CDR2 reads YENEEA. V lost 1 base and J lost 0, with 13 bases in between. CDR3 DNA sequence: TGTGCCAGCAGCTTAGGAGGCGGTCGGAGCTCTGGGGCCAACGTCCTGACTTTC. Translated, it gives CASSLGGGRSSGANVLTF.

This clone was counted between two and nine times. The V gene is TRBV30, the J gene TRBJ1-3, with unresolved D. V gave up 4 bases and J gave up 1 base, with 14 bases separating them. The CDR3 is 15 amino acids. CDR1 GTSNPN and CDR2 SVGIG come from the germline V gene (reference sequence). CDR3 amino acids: CAWTTGISSGNTIYF. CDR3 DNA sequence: TGTGCCTGGACGACTGGAATTTCATCTGGAAACACCATATATTTT.

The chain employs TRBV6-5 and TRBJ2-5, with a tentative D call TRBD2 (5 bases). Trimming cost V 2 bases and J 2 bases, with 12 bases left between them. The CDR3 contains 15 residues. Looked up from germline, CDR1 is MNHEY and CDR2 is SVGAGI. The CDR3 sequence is CASSYGVSGQETQYF. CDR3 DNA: TGTGCCAGCAGTTACGGGGTTTCGGGGCAAGAGACCCAGTACTTC.

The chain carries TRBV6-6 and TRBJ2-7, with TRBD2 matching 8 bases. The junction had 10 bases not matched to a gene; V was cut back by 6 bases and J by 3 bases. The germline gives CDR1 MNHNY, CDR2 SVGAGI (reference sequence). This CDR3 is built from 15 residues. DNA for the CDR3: TGTGCCAGCAGCGTTAGCGGGGAGGGCTTCTACGAGCAGTACTTC. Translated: CASSVSGEGFYEQYF.

The CDR3 reads CASRGAGGTGELFF. The CDR3 DNA sequence: TGTGCCAGTAGAGGGGCAGGGGGTACCGGGGAGCTGTTTTTT. This rearrangement joins TRBV19 to TRBJ2-2, with TRBD1 matching 7 bases. Germline loops: CDR1 LNHDA, CDR2 SQIVND (reference sequence). J was trimmed by 5 bases and V by 6 bases; bases with no gene match: 6. The CDR3 runs to 14 residues.

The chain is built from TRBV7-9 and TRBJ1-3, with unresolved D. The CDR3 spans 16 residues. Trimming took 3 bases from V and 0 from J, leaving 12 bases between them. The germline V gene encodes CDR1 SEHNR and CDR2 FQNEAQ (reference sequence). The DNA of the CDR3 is TGTGCCAGCAGCTTTCCCCCATCGAGCTCTGGAAACACCATATATTTT. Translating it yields CASSFPPSSSGNTIYF.

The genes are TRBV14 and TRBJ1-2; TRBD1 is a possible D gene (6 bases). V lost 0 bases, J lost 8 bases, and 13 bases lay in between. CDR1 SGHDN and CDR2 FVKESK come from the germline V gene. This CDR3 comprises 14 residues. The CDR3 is CASSQDSGQSGYTF. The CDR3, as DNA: TGTGCCAGCAGCCAAGACTCAGGACAGTCCGGCTACACCTTC.

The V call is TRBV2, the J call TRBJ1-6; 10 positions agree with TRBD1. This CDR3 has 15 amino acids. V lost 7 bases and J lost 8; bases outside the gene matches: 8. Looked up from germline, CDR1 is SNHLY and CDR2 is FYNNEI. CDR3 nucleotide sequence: TGTGCCAGCAACCTGAAAGGGACAGGGGATTCACCCCTCCACTTT. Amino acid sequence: CASNLKGTGDSPLHF.

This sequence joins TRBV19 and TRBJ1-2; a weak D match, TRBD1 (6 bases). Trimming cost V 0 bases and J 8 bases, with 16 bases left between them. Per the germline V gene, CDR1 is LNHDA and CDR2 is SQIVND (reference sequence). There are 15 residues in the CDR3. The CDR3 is CASSIEAQGRGGYTF. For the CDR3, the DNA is TGTGCCAGTAGTATAGAGGCCCAGGGGCGCGGCGGCTACACCTTC. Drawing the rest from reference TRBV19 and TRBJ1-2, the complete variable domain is DGGITQSPKYLFRKEGQNVTLSCEQNLNHDAMYWYRQDPGQGLRLIYYSQIVNDFQKGDIAEGYSVSREKKESFPLTVTSAQKNPTAFYLCASSIEAQGRGGYTFGSGTRLTVV.

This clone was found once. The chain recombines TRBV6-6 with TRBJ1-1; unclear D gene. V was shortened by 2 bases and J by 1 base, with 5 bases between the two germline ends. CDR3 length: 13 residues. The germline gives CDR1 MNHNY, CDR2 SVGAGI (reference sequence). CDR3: CASSYTENTEAFF. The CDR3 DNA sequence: TGTGCCAGCAGTTACACTGAGAACACTGAAGCTTTCTTT.